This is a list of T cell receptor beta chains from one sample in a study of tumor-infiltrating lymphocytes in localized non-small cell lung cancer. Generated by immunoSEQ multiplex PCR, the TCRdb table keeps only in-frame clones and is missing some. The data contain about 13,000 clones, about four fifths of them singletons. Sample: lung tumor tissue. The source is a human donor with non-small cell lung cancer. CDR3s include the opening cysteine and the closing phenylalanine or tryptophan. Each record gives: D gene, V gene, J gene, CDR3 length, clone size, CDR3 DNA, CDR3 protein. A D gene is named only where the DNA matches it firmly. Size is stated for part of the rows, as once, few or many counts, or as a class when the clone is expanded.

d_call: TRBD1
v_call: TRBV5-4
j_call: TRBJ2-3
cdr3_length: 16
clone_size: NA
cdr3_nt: TGTGCCAGCAGCCGGCCAACTCAGGGGGTGGCAGATACGCAGTATTTT
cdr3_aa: CASSRPTQGVADTQYF

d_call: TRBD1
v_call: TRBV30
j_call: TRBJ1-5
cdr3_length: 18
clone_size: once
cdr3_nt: TGTGCCTGGAGTGTCGCTCTAGGACAGGGCCGCCTTAGTCAGCCCCAGCATTTT
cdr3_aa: CAWSVALGQGRLSQPQHF

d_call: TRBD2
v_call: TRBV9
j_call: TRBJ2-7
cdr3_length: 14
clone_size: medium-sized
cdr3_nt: TGTGCCAGCAACGTAGCGGGAAGCTCCTACGAGCAGTACTTC
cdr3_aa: CASNVAGSSYEQYF

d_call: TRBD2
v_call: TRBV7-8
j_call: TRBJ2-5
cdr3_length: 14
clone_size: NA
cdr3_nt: TGTGCCAGCAGCCATACTAGCGGACAAGAGACCCAGTACTTC
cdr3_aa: CASSHTSGQETQYF

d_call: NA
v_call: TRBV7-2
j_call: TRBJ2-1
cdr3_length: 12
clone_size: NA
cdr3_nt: TGTGCCAGCAGCGTAGAAAGGAATGAGCAGTTCTTC
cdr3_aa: CASSVERNEQFF

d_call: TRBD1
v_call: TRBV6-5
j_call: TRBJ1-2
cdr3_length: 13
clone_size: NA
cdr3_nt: TGTGCCAGCAGCCTACCGACAGGGACGGGCTACACCTTC
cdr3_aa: CASSLPTGTGYTF

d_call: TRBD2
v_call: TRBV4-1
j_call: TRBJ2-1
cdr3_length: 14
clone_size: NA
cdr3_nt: TGCGCCAGCAGCCAAGCGGGACTAGCGGGGGAGCAGTTCTTC
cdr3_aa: CASSQAGLAGEQFF

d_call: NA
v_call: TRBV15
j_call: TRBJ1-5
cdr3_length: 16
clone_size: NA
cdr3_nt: TGTGCCACCAGGAGAGAAGCAGGGATTAGCAATCAGCCCCAGCATTTT
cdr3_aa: CATRREAGISNQPQHF

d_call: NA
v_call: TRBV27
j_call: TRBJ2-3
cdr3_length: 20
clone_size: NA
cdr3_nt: TGTGCCAGCGCGGCACCCAGGGGAGGGTCGGTTGCGGGAGTTGCAGATACGCAGTATTTT
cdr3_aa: CASAAPRGGSVAGVADTQYF

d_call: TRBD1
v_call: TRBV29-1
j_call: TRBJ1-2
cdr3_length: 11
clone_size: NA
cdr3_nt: TGCAGCACTTGGACAGGGGAGGGCTACACCTTC
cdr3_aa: CSTWTGEGYTF

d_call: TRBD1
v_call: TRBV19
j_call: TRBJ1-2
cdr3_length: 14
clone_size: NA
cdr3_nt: TGTGCCAGTAGTAGGGCAGGGGGCTTATATGGCTACACCTTC
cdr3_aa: CASSRAGGLYGYTF

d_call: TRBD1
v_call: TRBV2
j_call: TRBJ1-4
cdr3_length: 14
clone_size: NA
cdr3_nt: TGTGCCAGCAGCCTCACAGGGGTTCGTGAAAAACTGTTTTTT
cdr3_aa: CASSLTGVREKLFF

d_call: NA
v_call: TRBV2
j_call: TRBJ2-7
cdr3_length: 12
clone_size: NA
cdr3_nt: TGTGCCAGCAGTCAAGATCACTACGAGCAGTACTTC
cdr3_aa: CASSQDHYEQYF

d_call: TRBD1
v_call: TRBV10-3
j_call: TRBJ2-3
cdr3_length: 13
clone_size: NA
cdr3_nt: TGTGCCATCAGGGGACAGATTGCTGATACGCAGTATTTT
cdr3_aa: CAIRGQIADTQYF

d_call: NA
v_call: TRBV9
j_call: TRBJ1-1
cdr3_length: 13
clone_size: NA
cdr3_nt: TGTGCCAGCAGCCTGGTCTTGAACACTGAAGCTTTCTTT
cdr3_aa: CASSLVLNTEAFF

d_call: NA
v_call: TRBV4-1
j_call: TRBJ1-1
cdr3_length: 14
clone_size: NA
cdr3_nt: TGCGCCAGCAGCCAAGACTCCTCGAACACTGAAGCTTTCTTT
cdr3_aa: CASSQDSSNTEAFF

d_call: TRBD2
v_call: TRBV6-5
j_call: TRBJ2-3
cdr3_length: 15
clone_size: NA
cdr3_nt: TGTGCCAGCAGGGGGACTAGCGTAAAACCAGATACGCAGTATTTT
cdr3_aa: CASRGTSVKPDTQYF

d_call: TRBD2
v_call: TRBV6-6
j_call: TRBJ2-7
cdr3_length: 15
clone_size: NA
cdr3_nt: TGTGCCAGCAGACTTCGGGAGGTGAGCTCCTACGAGCAGTACTTC
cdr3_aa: CASRLREVSSYEQYF

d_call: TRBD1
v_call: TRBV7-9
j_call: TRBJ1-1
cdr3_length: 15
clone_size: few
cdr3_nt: TGTGCCAGCAGCTACAGGACAGGGCTGAACACTGAAGCTTTCTTT
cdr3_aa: CASSYRTGLNTEAFF

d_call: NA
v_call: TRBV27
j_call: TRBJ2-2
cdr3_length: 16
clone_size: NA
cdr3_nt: TGTGCCAGCAGTTTTGGCTACGGGGCCTTCACCGGGGAGCTGTTTTTT
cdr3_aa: CASSFGYGAFTGELFF

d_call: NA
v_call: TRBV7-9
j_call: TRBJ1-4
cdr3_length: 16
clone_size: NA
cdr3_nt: TGTGCCAGCAGCGCTGGACAGTTTGCAACTAATGAAAAACTGTTTTTT
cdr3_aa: CASSAGQFATNEKLFF

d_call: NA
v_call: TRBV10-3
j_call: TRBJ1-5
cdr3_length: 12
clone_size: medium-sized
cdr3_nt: TGTGCCATCAGTGATACCAATCAGCCCCAGCATTTT
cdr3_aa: CAISDTNQPQHF

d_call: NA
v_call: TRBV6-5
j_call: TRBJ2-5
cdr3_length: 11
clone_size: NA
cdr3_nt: TGTGCCAGCAGTTACGGGGAGACCCAGTACTTC
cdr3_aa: CASSYGETQYF

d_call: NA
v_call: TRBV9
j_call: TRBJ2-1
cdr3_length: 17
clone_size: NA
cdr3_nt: TGTGCCAGCAGCGTAGGGGGCCTGGGGGGAGGTACCAATGAGCAGTTCTTC
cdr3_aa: CASSVGGLGGGTNEQFF

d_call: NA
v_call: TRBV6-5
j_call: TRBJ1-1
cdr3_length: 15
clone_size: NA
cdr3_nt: TGTGCCAGCAGTTACTCGGTACAGGTGAGCACTGAAGCTTTCTTT
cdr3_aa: CASSYSVQVSTEAFF

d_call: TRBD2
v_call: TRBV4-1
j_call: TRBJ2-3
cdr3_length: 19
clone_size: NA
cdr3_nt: TGCGCCAGCAGCCAAGATTCTAGCGGGGGGGTTCGTAGCACAGATACGCAGTATTTT
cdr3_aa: CASSQDSSGGVRSTDTQYF

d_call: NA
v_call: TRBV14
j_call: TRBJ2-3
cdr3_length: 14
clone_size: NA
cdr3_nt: TGTGCCAGCAGCCTGAACGTCGGGGCAGATACGCAGTATTTT
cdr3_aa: CASSLNVGADTQYF

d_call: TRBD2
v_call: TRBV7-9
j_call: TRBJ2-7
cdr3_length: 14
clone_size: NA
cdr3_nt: TGTGCCAGCAGCTTTGCGACTAGCGGCTACGAGCAGTACTTC
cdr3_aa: CASSFATSGYEQYF

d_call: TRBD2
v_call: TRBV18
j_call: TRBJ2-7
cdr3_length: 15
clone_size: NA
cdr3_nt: TGTGCCAGCTCACCTGCTAGCGGCGGGGTTTACGAGCAGTACTTC
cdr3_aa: CASSPASGGVYEQYF

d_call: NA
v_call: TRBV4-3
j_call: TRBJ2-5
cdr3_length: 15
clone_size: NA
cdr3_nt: TGCGCCAGCAGCCTCACCGACGGGGCGGGAGAGACCCAGTACTTC
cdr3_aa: CASSLTDGAGETQYF

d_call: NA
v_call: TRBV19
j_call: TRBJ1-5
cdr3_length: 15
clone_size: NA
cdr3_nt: TGTGCCAGTAGTATAGACGAGGGTTCGGGGCAGCCCCAGCATTTT
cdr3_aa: CASSIDEGSGQPQHF

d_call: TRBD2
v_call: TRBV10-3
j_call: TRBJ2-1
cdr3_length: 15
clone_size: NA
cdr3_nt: TGTGCCATCAGTGTTCTAGCGGGCTCCTACAATGAGCAGTTCTTC
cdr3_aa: CAISVLAGSYNEQFF

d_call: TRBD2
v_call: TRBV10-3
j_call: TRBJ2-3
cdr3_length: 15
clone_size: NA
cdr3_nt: TGTGCCATCAGTATGCTAGCGGGAGTCGGGGATACGCAGTATTTT
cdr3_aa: CAISMLAGVGDTQYF

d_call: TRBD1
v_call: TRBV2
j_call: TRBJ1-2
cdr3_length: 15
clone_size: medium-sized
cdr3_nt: TGTGCCAGCAAGGGGGACAGGGACATTAACTATGGCTACACCTTC
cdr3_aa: CASKGDRDINYGYTF

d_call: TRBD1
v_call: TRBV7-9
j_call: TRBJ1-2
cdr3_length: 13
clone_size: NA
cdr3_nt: TGTGCCAGCAGCTTAGAGACAGGGAATGGCTACACCTTC
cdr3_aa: CASSLETGNGYTF

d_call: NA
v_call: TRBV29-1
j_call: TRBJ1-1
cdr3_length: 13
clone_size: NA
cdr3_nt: TGCAGCGTTCAGATCAGATTGAACACTGAAGCTTTCTTT
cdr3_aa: CSVQIRLNTEAFF

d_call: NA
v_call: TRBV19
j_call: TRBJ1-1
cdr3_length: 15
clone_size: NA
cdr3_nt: TGTGCCAGTAGTATCAACAGGGCGTCGAACACTGAAGCTTTCTTT
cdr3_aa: CASSINRASNTEAFF

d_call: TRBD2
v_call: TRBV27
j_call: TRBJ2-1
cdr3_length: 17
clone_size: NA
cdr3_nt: TGTGCCAGCAGTTCCTTCCCCCTAGCGGGAACCTACAATGAGCAGTTCTTC
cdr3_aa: CASSSFPLAGTYNEQFF

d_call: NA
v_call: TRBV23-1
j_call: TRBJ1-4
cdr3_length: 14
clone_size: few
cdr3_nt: TGCGCCAGCAGTTGTCCCCAGGGAGATGAAAAACTGTTTTTT
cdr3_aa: CASSCPQGDEKLFF

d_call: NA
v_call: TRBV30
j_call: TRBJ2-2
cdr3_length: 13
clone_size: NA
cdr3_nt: TGTGCCTGGAGACGCACAATAGCCGGGGAGCTGTTTTTT
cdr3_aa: CAWRRTIAGELFF

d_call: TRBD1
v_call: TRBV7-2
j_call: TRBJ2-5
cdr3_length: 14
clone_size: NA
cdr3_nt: TGTGCCAGTCAAGGGGACAGTCGATTAGAGACCCAGTACTTC
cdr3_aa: CASQGDSRLETQYF

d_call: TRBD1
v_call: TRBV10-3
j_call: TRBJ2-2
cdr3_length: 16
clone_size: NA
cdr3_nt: TGTGCCATCAGGGACGACAGGGGGCGAAGCACCGGGGAGCTGTTTTTT
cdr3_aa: CAIRDDRGRSTGELFF

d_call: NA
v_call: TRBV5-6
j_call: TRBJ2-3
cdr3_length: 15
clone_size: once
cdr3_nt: TGTGCCAGCAGCTTGCGTATGGTCGGCACAGATACGCAGTATTTT
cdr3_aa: CASSLRMVGTDTQYF

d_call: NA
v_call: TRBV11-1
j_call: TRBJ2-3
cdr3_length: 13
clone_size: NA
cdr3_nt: TGTGCCAGCAGCGTTAGGACCACAGATACGCAGTATTTT
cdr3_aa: CASSVRTTDTQYF

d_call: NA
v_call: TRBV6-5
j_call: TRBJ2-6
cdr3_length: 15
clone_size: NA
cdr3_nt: TGTGCCAGCAGTTACTCGTCGACTGGGGCCAACGTCCTGACTTTC
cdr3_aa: CASSYSSTGANVLTF

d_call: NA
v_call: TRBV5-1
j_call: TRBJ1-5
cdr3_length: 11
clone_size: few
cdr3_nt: TGCGCCAGCAGCTTGCATCAGCCCCAGCATTTT
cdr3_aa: CASSLHQPQHF

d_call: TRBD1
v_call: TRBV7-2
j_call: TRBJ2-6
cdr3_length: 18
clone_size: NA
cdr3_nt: TGTGCCAGCAAAGTTACGGGACAGAGTCTCTCTGGGGCCAACGTCCTGACTTTC
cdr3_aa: CASKVTGQSLSGANVLTF

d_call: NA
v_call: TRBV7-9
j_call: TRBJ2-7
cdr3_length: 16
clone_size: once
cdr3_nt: TGTGCCAGCAGCGCAGGATATGGGCAGGAGTCCTACGAGCAGTACTTC
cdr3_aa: CASSAGYGQESYEQYF

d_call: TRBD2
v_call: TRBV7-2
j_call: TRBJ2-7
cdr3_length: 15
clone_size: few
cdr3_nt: TGTGCCAGCACCCTTGGGGGACTAGGATCTCACGAGCAGTACTTC
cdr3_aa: CASTLGGLGSHEQYF

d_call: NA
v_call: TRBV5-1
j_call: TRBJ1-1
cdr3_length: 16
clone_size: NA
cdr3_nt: TGCGCCAGCAGCTTGGGACGTAACGAGTTGAACACTGAAGCTTTCTTT
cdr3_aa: CASSLGRNELNTEAFF

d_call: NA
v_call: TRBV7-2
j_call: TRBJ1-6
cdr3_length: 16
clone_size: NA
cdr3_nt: TGTGCCAGCAGCTTTGTAAGGACAGTGGAGATTTCACCCCTCCACTTT
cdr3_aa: CASSFVRTVEISPLHF

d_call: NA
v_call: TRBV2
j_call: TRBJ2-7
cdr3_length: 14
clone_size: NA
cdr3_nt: TGTGCCAGCAGTGACTCAGGGGGGTCCTACGAGCAGTACTTC
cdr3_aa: CASSDSGGSYEQYF

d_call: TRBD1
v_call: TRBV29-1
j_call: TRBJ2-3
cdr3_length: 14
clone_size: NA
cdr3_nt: TGCAGCGTAACACCGGGACAGAGCACAGATACGCAGTATTTT
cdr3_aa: CSVTPGQSTDTQYF

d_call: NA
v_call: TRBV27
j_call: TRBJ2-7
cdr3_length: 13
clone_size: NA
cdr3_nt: TGTGCCAGCAGTTTGAGCGGTTCCTACGAGCAGTACTTC
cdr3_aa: CASSLSGSYEQYF